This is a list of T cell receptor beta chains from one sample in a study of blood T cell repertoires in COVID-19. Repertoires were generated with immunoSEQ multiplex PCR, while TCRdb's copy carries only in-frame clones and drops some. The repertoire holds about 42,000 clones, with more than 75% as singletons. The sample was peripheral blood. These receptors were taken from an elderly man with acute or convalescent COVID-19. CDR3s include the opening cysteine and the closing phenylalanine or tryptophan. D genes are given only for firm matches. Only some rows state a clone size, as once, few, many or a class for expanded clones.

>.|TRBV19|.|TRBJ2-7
CASSNTPSYEQYF
TGTGCCAGTAGTAACACACCCAGCTACGAGCAGTACTTC
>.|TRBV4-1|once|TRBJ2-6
CASSHPTGLSGANVLTF
TGCGCCAGCAGCCATCCGACAGGTTTATCTGGGGCCAACGTCCTGACTTTC
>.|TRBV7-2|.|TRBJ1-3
CASSLELVSGNTIYF
TGTGCCAGCAGCTTAGAGTTAGTCTCTGGAAACACCATATATTTT
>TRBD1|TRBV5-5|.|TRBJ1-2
CASRQTGGDYGYTF
TGTGCCAGCAGACAGACAGGGGGGGACTATGGCTACACCTTC
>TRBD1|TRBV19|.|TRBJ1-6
CASSIYRGLGSPLHF
TGTGCCAGCTCAATCTACAGGGGGCTAGGATCACCCCTCCACTTT
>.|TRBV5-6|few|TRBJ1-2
CASSLDRHYGYTF
TGTGCCAGCAGCCTTGACAGACACTATGGCTACACCTTC
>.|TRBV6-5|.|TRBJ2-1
CASSRGGSYNEQFF
TGTGCCAGCAGTAGAGGGGGATCCTACAATGAGCAGTTCTTC
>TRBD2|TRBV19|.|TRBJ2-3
CASSIKGLAGVWTDTQYF
TGTGCCAGTAGTATAAAGGGCCTAGCGGGAGTGTGGACAGATACGCAGTATTTT
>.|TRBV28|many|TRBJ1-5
CASSSFNQPQHF
TGTGCCAGCAGTTCTTTCAATCAGCCCCAGCATTTT
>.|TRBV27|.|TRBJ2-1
CASSWSGRTNEQFF
TGTGCCAGCAGTTGGTCAGGGCGAACCAATGAGCAGTTCTTC
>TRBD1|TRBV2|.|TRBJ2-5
CARGDSQETQYF
TGTGCCAGGGGGGACAGCCAAGAGACCCAGTACTTC
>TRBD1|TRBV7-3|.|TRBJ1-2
CASSPGQGGGYTF
TGTGCCAGCAGCCCGGGACAGGGTGGAGGCTACACCTTC
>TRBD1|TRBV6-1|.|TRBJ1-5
CASSDAAGTGKNQPQHF
TGTGCCAGCAGTGACGCCGCCGGGACAGGGAAAAATCAGCCCCAGCATTTT
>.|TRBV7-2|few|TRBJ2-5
CASSPGTPIGQYF
TGTGCCAGCAGCCCCGGGACTCCCATAGGCCAGTACTTC
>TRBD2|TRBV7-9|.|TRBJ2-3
CASSPPFRLAGLTDTQYF
TGTGCCAGCAGCCCCCCCTTTCGTCTAGCGGGACTCACAGATACGCAGTATTTT